This is a list of T cell receptor beta chains from one sample in a study of T-cell reconstitution after alpha-beta-depleted transplantation in children. TCRdb processed the PCR reads anew with MiXCR; each CDR3 protein has one entry. The data hold about 580,000 distinct CDR3 sequences, with approximately 22% observed a single time. The sequencing here drew on PBMCs, mostly from graft donor cells, taken 360 days after TCRalphabeta/CD19-depleted stem cell transplant. The receptors here all came from a boy in the first two years of life who had a stem cell transplant for acute myeloid leukemia, so the T cells may come from the graft donor. Each CDR3 is given with its conserved first and last residue.

V	J	CDR3
TRBV7-8	TRBJ1-2	CASSPLRAHYGYTF
TRBV20-1	TRBJ1-5	CSAWGSNQPQHF
TRBV6-5	TRBJ2-2	CASSPLGQVNTGELFF
TRBV3-1	TRBJ1-1	CACSQDSGFTEAFF
TRBV29-1	TRBJ2-2	CSVGGQGAFGELFF
TRBV12-3/TRBV12-4	TRBJ2-1	CASSPIVAGGSTYNEQFF
TRBV6-4	TRBJ2-5	CASSQQGFPQVGTQYF
TRBV20-1	TRBJ2-4	CSAGPDRAANIQYF
TRBV12-3/TRBV12-4	TRBJ1-3	CASKGAGNTIYF
TRBV7-9	TRBJ1-1	CASSLTGPVEAFF
TRBV6-5	TRBJ2-5	CASSYSNPTETQYF
TRBV9	TRBJ1-4	CASSVALRLFF
TRBV24-1	TRBJ2-5	CATSDLSQGRETQYF
TRBV20-1	TRBJ2-2	CSARDYGSGELFF
TRBV10-3	TRBJ2-7	CAISETASYEQYF